This note documents a single T cell receptor beta chain sequence. The data are from a study of blood T cell repertoires in COVID-19. Trimming at V came to 5 bases and at J to 8 bases, leaving 6 bases not matched to a gene. Germline-derived CDR1 and CDR2 are MNHEY and SVGEGT. The CDR3 length is 13 residues. Generated by immunoSEQ multiplex PCR, the TCRdb table keeps only in-frame clones and is missing some. The top ten hold about 8.9% of the sample, which has about 320,000 clones, approximately 86% seen once. The J gene is TRBJ1-2, the V gene TRBV6-2 or TRBV6-3; 9 bases match TRBD1. Source material: PBMCs or T cells enriched from blood (not recorded which). This clonotype was obtained from a woman younger than 30 who had recovered from COVID-19. CDR3 sequence: CASSVTGGRGYTF. CDR3 bases: TGTGCCAGCAGTGTTACAGGGGGCCGGGGCTACACCTTC.